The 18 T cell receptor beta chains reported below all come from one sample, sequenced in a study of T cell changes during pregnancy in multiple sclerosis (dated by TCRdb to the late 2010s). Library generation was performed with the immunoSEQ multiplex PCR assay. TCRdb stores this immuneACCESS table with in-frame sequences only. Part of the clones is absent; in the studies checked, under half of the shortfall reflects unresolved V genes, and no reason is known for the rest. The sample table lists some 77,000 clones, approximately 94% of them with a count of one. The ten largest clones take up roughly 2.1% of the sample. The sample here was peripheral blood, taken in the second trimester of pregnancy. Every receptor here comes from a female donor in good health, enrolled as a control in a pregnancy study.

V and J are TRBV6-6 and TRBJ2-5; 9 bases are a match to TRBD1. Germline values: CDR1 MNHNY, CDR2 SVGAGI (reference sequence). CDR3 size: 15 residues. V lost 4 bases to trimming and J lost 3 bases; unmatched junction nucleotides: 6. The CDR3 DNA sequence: TGTGCCAGCAGTTTAGGTGGGACAGGGAAAGAGACCCAGTACTTC. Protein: CASSLGGTGKETQYF.

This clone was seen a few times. Written as DNA, the CDR3 is TGCAGCGTAGGGACAGGGAGCAATCAGCCCCAGCATTTT. As protein: CSVGTGSNQPQHF. The rearrangement joins TRBV29-1 to TRBJ1-5, with 9 nucleotides matching TRBD1. Germline-derived CDR1 and CDR2 are SQVTM and ANQGSEA. V gave up 6 bases and J gave up 1 base; unmatched junction bases: 1. The CDR3 is 13 amino acids.

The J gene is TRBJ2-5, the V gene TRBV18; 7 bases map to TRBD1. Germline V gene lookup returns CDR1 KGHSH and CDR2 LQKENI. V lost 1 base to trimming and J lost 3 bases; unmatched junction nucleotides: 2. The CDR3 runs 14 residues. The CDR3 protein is CASSPQQGKETQYF. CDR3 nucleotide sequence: TGTGCCAGCTCACCACAACAGGGGAAAGAGACCCAGTACTTC. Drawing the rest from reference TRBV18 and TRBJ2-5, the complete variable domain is NAGVMQNPRHLVRRRGQEARLRCSPMKGHSHVYWYRQLPEEGLKFMVYLQKENIIDESGMPKERFSAEFPKEGPSILRIQQVVRGDSAAYFCASSPQQGKETQYFGPGTRLLVL.

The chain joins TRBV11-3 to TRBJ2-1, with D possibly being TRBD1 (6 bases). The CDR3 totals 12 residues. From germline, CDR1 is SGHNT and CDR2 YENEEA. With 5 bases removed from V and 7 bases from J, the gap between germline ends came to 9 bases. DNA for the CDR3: TGTGCCAGCAGCGGTAGGGGGAATGAGCAGTTCTTC. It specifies CASSGRGNEQFF.

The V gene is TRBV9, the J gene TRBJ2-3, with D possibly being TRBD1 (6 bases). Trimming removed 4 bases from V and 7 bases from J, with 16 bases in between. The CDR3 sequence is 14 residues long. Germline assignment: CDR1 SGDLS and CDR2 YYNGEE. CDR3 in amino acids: CASSSPVGTYTQYF. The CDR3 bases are TGTGCCAGCAGCTCCCCAGTAGGGACATATACGCAGTATTTT.

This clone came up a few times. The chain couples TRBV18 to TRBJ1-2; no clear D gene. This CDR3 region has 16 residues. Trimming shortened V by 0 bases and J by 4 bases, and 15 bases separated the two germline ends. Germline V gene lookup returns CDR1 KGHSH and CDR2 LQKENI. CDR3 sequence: CASSPPVTAPSYGYTF. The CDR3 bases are TGTGCCAGCTCACCACCAGTCACAGCCCCCTCCTATGGCTACACCTTC.

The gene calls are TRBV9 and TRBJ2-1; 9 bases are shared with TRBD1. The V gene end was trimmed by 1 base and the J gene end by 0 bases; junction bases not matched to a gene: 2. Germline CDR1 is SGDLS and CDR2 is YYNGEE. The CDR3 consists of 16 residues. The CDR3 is CASSVTTGGSYNEQFF. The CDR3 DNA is TGTGCCAGCAGCGTAACGACAGGGGGCTCCTACAATGAGCAGTTCTTC.

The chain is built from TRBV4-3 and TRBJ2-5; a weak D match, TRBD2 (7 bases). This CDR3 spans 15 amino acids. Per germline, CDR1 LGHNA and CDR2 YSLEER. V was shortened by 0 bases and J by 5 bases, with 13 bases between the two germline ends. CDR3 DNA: TGCGCCAGCAGCCAAGATCTGGAGGGGGGGGAGACCCAGTACTTC. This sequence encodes CASSQDLEGGETQYF.

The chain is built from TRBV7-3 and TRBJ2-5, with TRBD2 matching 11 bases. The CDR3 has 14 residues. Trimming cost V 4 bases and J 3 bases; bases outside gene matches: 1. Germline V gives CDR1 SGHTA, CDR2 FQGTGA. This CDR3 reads CASSSTSGEETQYF. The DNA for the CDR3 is TGTGCCAGCAGCTCGACTAGCGGGGAAGAGACCCAGTACTTC.

Written as DNA, the CDR3 is TGCAGCGGGCTCAGGGGACCCGAAAAACTGTTTTTT. Amino acids: CSGLRGPEKLFF. This chain connects TRBV29-1 to TRBJ1-4; D possibly corresponds to TRBD1 (6 bases). The germline V gene encodes CDR1 SQVTM and CDR2 ANQGSEA. This CDR3 contains 12 residues. V was pared by 7 bases and J by 8 bases, with 14 bases between.

CDR3 nucleotides: TGTGCCAGCAGCCGTAGCACTGAAGCTTTCTTT. This gives the protein CASSRSTEAFF. This chain connects TRBV2 to TRBJ1-1; D not resolved. Germline V gene lookup returns CDR1 SNHLY and CDR2 FYNNEI. The CDR3 covers 11 residues. V lost 6 bases to trimming and J lost 4 bases, with 6 bases between them.

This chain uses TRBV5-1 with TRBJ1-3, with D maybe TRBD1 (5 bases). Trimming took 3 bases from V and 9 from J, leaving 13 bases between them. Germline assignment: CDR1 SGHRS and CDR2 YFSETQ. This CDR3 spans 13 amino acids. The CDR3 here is CASSSRERATIYF. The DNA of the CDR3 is TGCGCCAGCAGCTCCAGGGAACGAGCCACCATATATTTT.

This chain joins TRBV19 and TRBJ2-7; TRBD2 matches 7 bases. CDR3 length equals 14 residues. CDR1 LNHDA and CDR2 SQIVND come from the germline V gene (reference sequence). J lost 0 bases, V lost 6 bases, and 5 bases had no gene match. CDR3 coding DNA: TGTGCCAGTAGCCTAGCGGTGGGCTCCTACGAGCAGTACTTC. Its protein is CASSLAVGSYEQYF.

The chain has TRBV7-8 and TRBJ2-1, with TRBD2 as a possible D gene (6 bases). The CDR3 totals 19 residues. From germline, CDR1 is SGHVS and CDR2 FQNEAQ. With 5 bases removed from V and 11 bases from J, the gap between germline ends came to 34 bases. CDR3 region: CASSPPSGAALGGQAKQFF. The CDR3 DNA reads TGTGCCAGCAGCCCGCCATCTGGGGCGGCCCTCGGAGGGCAAGCGAAGCAGTTCTTC.

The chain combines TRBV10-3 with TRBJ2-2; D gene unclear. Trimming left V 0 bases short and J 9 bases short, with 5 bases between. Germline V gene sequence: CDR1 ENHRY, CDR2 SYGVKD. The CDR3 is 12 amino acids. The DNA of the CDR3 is TGTGCCATCAGTGAGTCCTCTCGGGAGCTGTTTTTT. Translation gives CAISESSRELFF.

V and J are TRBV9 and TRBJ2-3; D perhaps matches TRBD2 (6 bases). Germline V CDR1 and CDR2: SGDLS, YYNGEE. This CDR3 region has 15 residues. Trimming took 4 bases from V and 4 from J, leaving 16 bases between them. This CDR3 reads CASSYRDSGADTQYF. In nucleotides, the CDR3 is TGTGCCAGCAGCTACCGGGACTCCGGGGCAGATACGCAGTATTTT.

CDR3 sequence (DNA): TGTGCCAGTAGTTGGACAGGGGTCCCTGAAGCTTTCTTT. Translated, it gives CASSWTGVPEAFF. This chain links TRBV19 with TRBJ1-1; 9 bases line up with TRBD1. The V gene end was trimmed by 5 bases and the J gene end by 6 bases; junction bases not matched to a gene: 4. Germline V gene lookup returns CDR1 LNHDA and CDR2 SQIVND (reference sequence). This CDR3 has 13 residues.

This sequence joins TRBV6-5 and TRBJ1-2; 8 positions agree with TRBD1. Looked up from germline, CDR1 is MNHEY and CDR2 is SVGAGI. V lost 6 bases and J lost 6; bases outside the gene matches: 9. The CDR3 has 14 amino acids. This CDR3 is CASRRTGNSDGYTF. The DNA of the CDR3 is TGTGCCAGCAGGAGGACAGGGAATAGCGATGGCTACACCTTC.